The 27 T cell receptor beta chains listed next were all sequenced from one sample in a study of shared clonotypes between healthy human individuals. Repertoires were generated with immunoSEQ multiplex PCR, while TCRdb's copy carries only in-frame clones and drops some. The sample shows 490,000 or so clones, approximately 79% of them seen only once. Specimen: PBMCs. The origin of the receptors is a woman between 40 and 55 years old in good health. Some clones in this sample may be carry-over from other donors' samples.

The V gene is TRBV6-4, the J gene TRBJ2-7; tentatively, D is TRBD1 or TRBD2 (5 bases each). This CDR3 comprises 13 residues. V lost 8 bases and J 2 bases, leaving 13 bases between the germline ends. Germline CDR1 MRHNA, CDR2 SNTAGT. In DNA, the CDR3 is TGTGCCAGCCCCTCTGTGGGACCCTACGAGCAGTACTTC. Amino acid sequence: CASPSVGPYEQYF.

This clone was counted a few times. The rearrangement joins TRBV6-1 to TRBJ2-1, with D possibly matching TRBD1 (5 bases). Germline values: CDR1 MNHNS, CDR2 SASEGT. The CDR3 is made up of 13 amino acids. V lost 3 bases and J 6 bases, leaving 9 bases between the germline ends. The CDR3 sequence: CASSERRGNEQFF. The CDR3 DNA is TGTGCCAGCAGTGAGCGAAGGGGCAATGAGCAGTTCTTC.

Only a few counts were recorded for this clone. The chain recombines TRBV18 with TRBJ2-1; D is undetermined. Germline V CDR1 and CDR2: KGHSH, LQKENI. The V gene lost 0 bases and the J gene lost 0 bases, with 9 bases spanning the gap. CDR3 length: 16 residues. The DNA of the CDR3 is TGTGCCAGCTCACCACCAGCAGTCCCCTCCTACAATGAGCAGTTCTTC. Protein sequence: CASSPPAVPSYNEQFF.

The chain is built from TRBV6-1 and TRBJ2-7, with 7 bases matching TRBD1. V shed 9 bases, J shed 4 bases, and the junction held 15 bases outside the gene matches. Germline CDR1 reads MNHNS; CDR2 reads SASEGT. This CDR3 contains 15 residues. The CDR3 coding sequence is TGTGCCAGGTATAGACAGGGAAGATTTCAATACGAGCAGTACTTC. Its protein product is CARYRQGRFQYEQYF.

In its sample, this clone was seen a few times. The V call is TRBV4-3, the J call TRBJ1-1; D is ambiguous. V dropped 0 bases and J dropped 2 bases, with 7 bases sitting between them. Germline CDR1 reads LGHNA; CDR2 reads YSLEER. The CDR3 length is 14 residues. CDR3 sequence (DNA): TGCGCCAGCAGCCAAGATGGCCATAACACTGAAGCTTTCTTT. Its protein is CASSQDGHNTEAFF.

V usage is TRBV5-8 and J usage is TRBJ2-2; D might be TRBD1 (6 bases). This CDR3 contains 17 residues. The V end was cut by 1 base, the J end by 1 base, with 14 bases between. CDR1 and CDR2 (germline): SGHTS, YDEGEE. The CDR3 nucleotides read TGTGCCAGCAGCTTGACTCGGACAGTATTGAACACCGGGGAGCTGTTTTTT. This gives the protein CASSLTRTVLNTGELFF.

This clone came up once. V and J are TRBV4-1 and TRBJ2-2; 10 bases are a match to TRBD2. The CDR3 is made up of 17 amino acids. Unmatched junction bases numbered 12, after V lost 2 bases and J lost 9 bases. From germline, CDR1 is MGHRA and CDR2 YSYEKL. CDR3 DNA: TGCGCCAGCAGCCAAAATAGCGGGAGGCAGACTTGGAGGGAGCTGTTTTTT. This gives the protein CASSQNSGRQTWRELFF.

This clone appeared a few times. The chain uses TRBV5-4 and TRBJ2-1; TRBD2 matches at 12 bases. Trimming took 2 bases from V and 9 from J; bases not matched to a gene: 3. CDR3 size: 14 residues. Germline V CDR1 and CDR2: SGHNT, YYREEE (reference sequence). The CDR3 is CASSLVLAGGEQFF. The CDR3 nucleotides read TGTGCCAGCAGCTTAGTACTAGCGGGAGGTGAGCAGTTCTTC.

The chain combines TRBV27 with TRBJ1-4; a possible D gene is TRBD1 (5 bases). The V end was cut by 4 bases, the J end by 0 bases, with 12 bases between. The CDR3 length is 16 residues. Germline V gene lookup returns CDR1 MNHEY and CDR2 SMNVEV (reference sequence). DNA for the CDR3: TGTGCCAGCAGTTCTCCCGGGGCTTCAACTAATGAAAAACTGTTTTTT. It codes for CASSSPGASTNEKLFF.

The rearrangement joins TRBV5-4 to TRBJ2-2, with 11 bases that match TRBD2. Germline CDR1 SGHNT, CDR2 YYREEE (reference sequence). The CDR3 loop spans 16 amino acids. The ends lost 0 bases at V and 7 bases at J; junction bases unmatched: 5. The CDR3 loop reads CASSLGLAGRIGELFF. As DNA, the CDR3 is TGTGCCAGCAGCTTGGGACTAGCGGGAAGGATCGGGGAGCTGTTTTTT. The whole variable domain, filled in from reference TRBV5-4 and TRBJ2-2, reads ETGVTQSPTHLIKTRGQQVTLRCSSQSGHNTVSWYQQALGQGPQFIFQYYREEENGRGNFPPRFSGLQFPNYSSELNVNALELDDSALYLCASSLGLAGRIGELFFGEGSRLTVL.

This chain links TRBV6-1 with TRBJ1-2; unclear D gene. The V gene lost 6 bases and the J gene lost 1 base, with 12 bases spanning the gap. Germline CDR1 and CDR2: MNHNS and SASEGT. This CDR3 is built from 14 residues. CDR3 nucleotide sequence: TGTGCCAGCAGACCACTCATACTTAACTATGGCTACACCTTC. It yields the protein CASRPLILNYGYTF.

The V call is TRBV5-1, the J call TRBJ1-1; no reliable D call. The length of the CDR3 is 13 residues. Trimming took 4 bases from V and 1 from J, leaving 8 bases between them. CDR1 is SGHRS, CDR2 YFSETQ, per germline. Here the CDR3 reads CASSRGPNTEAFF. In DNA, the CDR3 is TGCGCCAGCAGCCGCGGCCCGAACACTGAAGCTTTCTTT.

V and J are TRBV9 and TRBJ2-7; tentatively, D is TRBD2 (6 bases). Germline CDR1 and CDR2: SGDLS and YYNGEE. CDR3 size: 14 residues. V dropped 2 bases and J dropped 9 bases, with 18 bases sitting between them. The CDR3 DNA sequence: TGTGCCAGCAGCGTCGGGAGTTCTCCCCACGGGCAGTACTTC. Translated: CASSVGSSPHGQYF.

J is TRBJ2-2 and V is TRBV4-2, with 10 bases matching TRBD2. V lost 4 bases to trimming and J lost 4 bases; unmatched junction nucleotides: 3. The length of the CDR3 is 15 residues. Germline V CDR1 and CDR2: LGHNA, YNFKEQ. The CDR3 region has the DNA TGTGCCAGCAGCCTTGCTAGCGGGGGCACCGGGGAGCTGTTTTTT. Protein product: CASSLASGGTGELFF.

The sample holds one count of this clone. V and J are TRBV9 and TRBJ2-1, with 14 positions matching TRBD2. J was trimmed by 7 bases and V by 0 bases; bases with no gene match: 15. CDR3 size: 20 residues. CDR1 and CDR2 (germline): SGDLS, YYNGEE. The CDR3 reads CASSVADPQTSGRAQNEQFF. The CDR3 DNA sequence: TGTGCCAGCAGCGTAGCTGATCCCCAGACTAGCGGGAGGGCCCAAAATGAGCAGTTCTTC.

This sequence joins TRBV18 and TRBJ2-7; a possible D gene is TRBD1 (6 bases). Germline V lookup: CDR1 KGHSH, CDR2 LQKENI. CDR3 size: 15 residues. The V and J ends lost 0 bases and 4 bases respectively, with 13 bases between them. CDR3 sequence reads: CASSPPVGTLYEQYF. The DNA of the CDR3 is TGTGCCAGCTCACCACCGGTAGGGACACTTTACGAGCAGTACTTC.

This rearrangement joins TRBV28 to TRBJ1-1, with D tentatively TRBD1 (5 bases). Germline V gene data show CDR1 as MDHEN and CDR2 as SYDVKM. The CDR3 contains 14 residues. V lost 2 bases and J lost 7, with 14 bases in between. CDR3 bases: TGTGCCAGCAGTTTAGGCGTAATCCAGGGTGAAGCTTTCTTT. Amino acid sequence: CASSLGVIQGEAFF.

The V gene is TRBV5-6, the J gene TRBJ2-3; the D call may be TRBD1 or TRBD2 (5 bases each). CDR3 length: 14 residues. The V and J ends lost 1 base and 3 bases respectively, with 9 bases between them. CDR1 is SGHDT and CDR2 is YYEEEE in the germline V gene. The CDR3 here is CASSLQGVTDTQYF. CDR3 sequence (DNA): TGTGCCAGCAGCTTGCAGGGAGTGACAGATACGCAGTATTTT.

The CDR3, as DNA: TGTGCCTGGAGTCGGCGGGATACGCAGTATTTT. Amino acid sequence: CAWSRRDTQYF. The rearrangement uses TRBV30 and TRBJ2-3; D gene uncertain. Germline values: CDR1 GTSNPN, CDR2 SVGIG (reference sequence). This CDR3 contains 11 residues. V lost 2 bases and J 6 bases, leaving 6 bases between the germline ends. Full variable domain (remainder filled in from reference TRBV30 and TRBJ2-3): SQTIHQWPATLVQPVGSPLSLECTVEGTSNPNLYWYRQAAGRGLQLLFYSVGIGQISSEVPQNLSASRPQDRQFILSSKKLLLSDSGFYLCAWSRRDTQYFGPGTRLTVL.

The chain is built from TRBV28 and TRBJ2-5; D might be TRBD1 (6 bases). Between the trimmed V and J ends, which lost 2 bases and 3 bases, there was a span of 13 bases. CDR3 size: 15 residues. In germline, CDR1 is MDHEN, CDR2 SYDVKM. DNA for the CDR3: TGTGCCAGCAGTTTACCCCGGACAGCCAAAGAGACCCAGTACTTC. This sequence encodes CASSLPRTAKETQYF.

The chain employs TRBV7-3 and TRBJ2-5; TRBD2 matches 11 bases. In germline, CDR1 is SGHTA, CDR2 FQGTGA. The trim removed 0 bases at V and 3 bases at J, leaving 0 bases unmatched. The CDR3 loop spans 15 amino acids. The CDR3 here is CASSLTGLAEETQYF. CDR3 nucleotide sequence: TGTGCCAGCAGCTTAACGGGACTAGCGGAAGAGACCCAGTACTTC.

The chain carries TRBV5-6 and TRBJ2-7; no reliable D call. The CDR3 extends over 15 amino acids. V was clipped by 0 bases and J by 4 bases, with 14 bases between them. Germline-derived CDR1 and CDR2 are SGHDT and YYEEEE. The CDR3 here is CASSLGIGNNYEQYF. The DNA for the CDR3 is TGTGCCAGCAGCTTGGGTATAGGGAACAATTACGAGCAGTACTTC. Together with reference TRBV5-6 and TRBJ2-7, the CDR3 gives the full variable domain: DAGVTQSPTHLIKTRGQQVTLRCSPKSGHDTVSWYQQALGQGPQFIFQYYEEEERQRGNFPDRFSGHQFPNYSSELNVNALLLGDSALYLCASSLGIGNNYEQYFGPGTRLTVT.

A note on this clone: Since a far larger clone is one base different, this is likely a read error. The V call is TRBV5-4, the J call TRBJ2-2; 11 bases match TRBD2. Trimming took 5 bases from V and 6 from J; bases not matched to a gene: 9. The CDR3 is 16 residues long. Germline lookup yields CDR1 SGHNT and CDR2 YYREEE (reference sequence). The CDR3, as DNA: TGTGCCAGCAGTTGCACTAGCGGGAGATCCGCCGGGGAGCTGTTTTTT. This translates into CASSCTSGRSAGELFF.

This clone was recorded only once. This chain connects TRBV30 to TRBJ1-3, with D possibly being TRBD1 (5 bases). The germline gives CDR1 GTSNPN, CDR2 SVGIG (reference sequence). The CDR3 runs to 14 residues. V was shortened by 3 bases and J by 0 bases, with 9 bases between the two germline ends. The CDR3 loop reads CAWRLGGSGNTIYF. Here the CDR3 DNA reads TGTGCCTGGAGACTCGGGGGCTCTGGAAACACCATATATTTT.

J is TRBJ2-7 and V is TRBV21-1; the D call TRBD1 from the table was never checked on the DNA. TRBV21-1 is labeled a pseudogene. The CDR3 has 15 residues. CDR3 residues: CASLPGGQSTYEQYF. The DNA for the CDR3 is TGTGCCAGCCTGCCTGGGGGACAAAGCACCTACGAGCAGTACTTC.

This rearrangement joins TRBV18 to TRBJ2-5, with TRBD2 matching over 10 bases. V shed 4 bases and J 1 base; nucleotides not matched to a gene: 6. The length of the CDR3 is 16 residues. From germline, CDR1 is KGHSH and CDR2 LQKENI. CDR3 DNA: TGTGCCAGCTCACGTGCCGGGACTAGCGCCCAAGAGACCCAGTACTTC. Its protein is CASSRAGTSAQETQYF.

This clone was picked up one time. The genes are TRBV2 and TRBJ2-3, with TRBD2 matching 14 bases. V was pared by 4 bases and J by 6 bases, with 12 bases of the junction left unmatched. The germline gives CDR1 SNHLY, CDR2 FYNNEI. The CDR3 covers 18 residues. The CDR3 DNA sequence: TGTGCCAGCAGTGCGGGACTAGCGGGAGCCGCCGCAACGGATACGCAGTATTTT. Residues: CASSAGLAGAAATDTQYF.